Following are 20 T cell receptor beta chains from one sample sequenced in a study of PD-1 blockade in classical Hodgkin lymphoma. Data came from immunoSEQ multiplex PCR; TCRdb stores just in-frame clones and leaves some out. Among 90,000 to 130,000 clones listed, about 88% were seen once. After autologous stem cell transplantation all patients relapsed, and prior brentuximab vedotin exposure differed between cohorts. The source material was peripheral blood mononuclear cells (PBMCs), sampled before the second cycle of nivolumab. These receptor sequences come from a human donor with classical Hodgkin lymphoma.

The CDR3 DNA sequence: TGCAGCGTTGTAACGGTAGCGGGAGCCGTCGGCTCCTACAATGAGCAGTTCTTC. Translating gives CSVVTVAGAVGSYNEQFF. The rearrangement uses TRBV29-1 and TRBJ2-1, with 9 bases fitting TRBD2. V shed 4 bases and J 0 bases; nucleotides not matched to a gene: 13. Germline V gene sequence: CDR1 SQVTM, CDR2 ANQGSEA. This CDR3 has 18 amino acids.

The genes are TRBV27 and TRBJ2-2; 7 bases match TRBD2. CDR3 length: 17 amino acids. Per the germline V gene, CDR1 is MNHEY and CDR2 is SMNVEV (reference sequence). Trimming removed 5 bases from V and 1 base from J; junction bases left unmatched: 10. The CDR3 protein is CASSPGGGGENTGELFF. The CDR3 DNA sequence: TGTGCCAGCAGTCCCGGTGGGGGGGGTGAGAACACCGGGGAGCTGTTTTTT.

The rearrangement joins TRBV7-8 to TRBJ2-7, with a tentative D call TRBD2 (6 bases). V was pared by 0 bases and J by 2 bases, with 8 bases between. This CDR3 comprises 14 residues. Germline loops: CDR1 SGHVS, CDR2 FQNEAQ. CDR3 nucleotide sequence: TGTGCCAGCAGCTTAGCCGGGGGAACCTACGAGCAGTACTTC. This codes for CASSLAGGTYEQYF.

The rearrangement links TRBV28 to TRBJ2-3, with 9 bases identical to TRBD2. The CDR3 extends over 18 amino acids. V shed 3 bases, J shed 5 bases, and the junction held 15 bases outside the gene matches. Germline assignment: CDR1 MDHEN and CDR2 SYDVKM. The CDR3 sequence: CASSFGGLAGTLGDTQYF. In DNA, the CDR3 is TGTGCCAGCAGTTTTGGGGGGCTAGCGGGGACCCTCGGAGATACGCAGTATTTT.

The genes are TRBV4-1 and TRBJ1-1; the match to TRBD1 covers 10 bases. V dropped 4 bases and J dropped 0; count of bases not matched to a gene: 5. Germline CDR1 MGHRA, CDR2 YSYEKL. The CDR3 spans 16 residues. The CDR3: CASSPRQGALNTEAFF. The CDR3 coding sequence is TGCGCCAGCAGCCCGAGACAGGGGGCCCTGAACACTGAAGCTTTCTTT.

The rearrangement links TRBV15 to TRBJ1-2; D ambiguous. Germline V gene lookup returns CDR1 LNHNV and CDR2 YYDKDF (reference sequence). This CDR3 contains 15 residues. V was cut by 0 bases and J by 0 bases, with 8 bases left in between. Here the CDR3 DNA reads TGTGCCACCAGCAGAGATACAACTACTAACTATGGCTACACCTTC. Its protein is CATSRDTTTNYGYTF. The full variable domain, with the rest looked up from reference TRBV15 and TRBJ1-2, is DAMVIQNPRYQVTQFGKPVTLSCSQTLNHNVMYWYQQKSSQAPKLLFHYYDKDFNNEADTPDNFQSRRPNTSFCFLDIRSPGLGDTAMYLCATSRDTTTNYGYTFGSGTRLTVV.

The chain recombines TRBV30 with TRBJ2-7, with D unresolved. V was pared by 6 bases and J by 2 bases, with 14 bases between. The germline V gene has CDR1 GTSNPN and CDR2 SVGIG (reference sequence). CDR3 length: 13 residues. Here the CDR3 reads CACDGRIPYEQYF. DNA of the CDR3: TGTGCCTGTGATGGACGCATACCCTACGAGCAGTACTTC.

This clone showed up just once. This chain links TRBV7-9 with TRBJ1-1; D is ambiguous. The CDR3 runs 14 residues. V was pared by 6 bases and J by 2 bases, with 13 bases between. The germline CDR1 and CDR2 sequences are SEHNR and FQNEAQ (reference sequence). Here the CDR3 reads CASRIETDNTEAFF. The CDR3 coding sequence is TGTGCCAGCAGGATCGAGACGGACAACACTGAAGCTTTCTTT. The variable domain in full, completed from reference TRBV7-9 and TRBJ1-1, reads DTGVSQNPRHKITKRGQNVTFRCDPISEHNRLYWYRQTLGQGPEFLTYFQNEAQLEKSRLLSDRFSAERPKGSFSTLEIQRTEQGDSAMYLCASRIETDNTEAFFGQGTRLTVV.

The V call is TRBV6-6, the J call TRBJ1-5; TRBD1 agrees at 9 bases. V lost 6 bases to trimming and J lost 4 bases; unmatched junction nucleotides: 4. The CDR3 is made up of 14 amino acids. Germline values: CDR1 MNHNY, CDR2 SVGAGI (reference sequence). In nucleotides, the CDR3 is TGTGCCAGCAGCTGGGGACAGGGTAATCAGCCCCAGCATTTT. It codes for CASSWGQGNQPQHF.

The CDR3 loop is CAWSVGISQETQYF. In DNA form, the CDR3 reads TGTGCCTGGAGTGTCGGTATCTCCCAAGAGACCCAGTACTTC. V is TRBV30 and J is TRBJ2-5; D is undetermined. Trimming cost V 0 bases and J 1 base, with 9 bases left between them. This CDR3 region has 14 residues. CDR1 is GTSNPN, CDR2 SVGIG, per germline (reference sequence).

V and J are TRBV28 and TRBJ2-7; TRBD2 aligns across 10 bases. CDR1 and CDR2 from the germline V gene are MDHEN and SYDVKM. Trimming took 8 bases from V and 4 from J; bases not matched to a gene: 8. The CDR3 is 14 residues long. CDR3: CASGNRGLAYEQYF. DNA of the CDR3: TGTGCCAGCGGGAACAGGGGACTAGCGTACGAGCAGTACTTC.

This chain links TRBV19 with TRBJ1-1, with D possibly matching TRBD1 (6 bases). V lost 3 bases and J lost 0, with 17 bases in between. Germline CDR1 reads LNHDA; CDR2 reads SQIVND (reference sequence). The CDR3 totals 17 residues. In nucleotides, the CDR3 is TGTGCCAGTAGTATCGGGAAAGGGGGTCCCATGAACACTGAAGCTTTCTTT. Its protein product is CASSIGKGGPMNTEAFF.

J is TRBJ1-1 and V is TRBV5-1, with 7 nucleotides matching TRBD1. The CDR3 totals 18 residues. Germline CDR1 is SGHRS and CDR2 is YFSETQ. V trimming: 4 bases; J trimming: 1 base; junction bases outside the gene matches: 16. The CDR3: CASSQGSTGPLQNTEAFF. The CDR3 coding sequence is TGCGCCAGCAGCCAGGGCTCGACAGGGCCCCTTCAGAACACTGAAGCTTTCTTT. Combining the CDR3 with reference TRBV5-1 and TRBJ1-1 gives the whole variable domain KAGVTQTPRYLIKTRGQQVTLSCSPISGHRSVSWYQQTPGQGLQFLFEYFSETQRNKGNFPGRFSGRQFSNSRSEMNVSTLELGDSALYLCASSQGSTGPLQNTEAFFGQGTRLTVV.

Worth noting for this clone: The sample has other DNA sequences that encode this CDR3 too. V is TRBV11-2 and J is TRBJ1-2; D remains unclear. With 0 bases removed from V and 0 bases from J, the gap between germline ends came to 8 bases. The V gene's germline CDR1 is SGHAT and CDR2 FQNNGV. The CDR3 loop spans 15 amino acids. The CDR3 loop is CASSLDLATNYGYTF. CDR3 nucleotides: TGTGCCAGCAGCTTAGATCTAGCAACTAACTATGGCTACACCTTC.

This chain links TRBV19 with TRBJ2-6, with D possibly TRBD1 on 5 matching bases. The CDR3 is made up of 14 amino acids. V was trimmed by 7 bases and J by 0 bases, leaving 7 bases between them. Germline values: CDR1 LNHDA, CDR2 SQIVND (reference sequence). CDR3 in amino acids: CASTGISGANVLTF. The CDR3 DNA reads TGTGCCAGTACAGGGATCTCTGGGGCCAACGTCCTGACTTTC. Variable domain in full (rest from reference TRBV19 and TRBJ2-6): DGGITQSPKYLFRKEGQNVTLSCEQNLNHDAMYWYRQDPGQGLRLIYYSQIVNDFQKGDIAEGYSVSREKKESFPLTVTSAQKNPTAFYLCASTGISGANVLTFGAGSRLTVL.

A note on this clone: This sample includes further DNA sequences coding for the same CDR3. The chain recombines TRBV30 with TRBJ1-5; no firm D call. The CDR3 has 13 residues. Trimming shortened V by 0 bases and J by 4 bases, and 7 bases separated the two germline ends. The germline CDR1 and CDR2 sequences are GTSNPN and SVGIG (reference sequence). The DNA for the CDR3 is TGTGCCTGGAGTGTAGGATCTAATCAGCCCCAGCATTTT. Its protein is CAWSVGSNQPQHF.

CDR3 residues: CASSIQPAWSNEQFF. The CDR3 region has the DNA TGTGCCAGTAGTATTCAGCCCGCCTGGAGCAATGAGCAGTTCTTC. This chain joins TRBV19 and TRBJ2-1; no clear D. CDR3 length equals 15 residues. The germline V and J ends were trimmed by 3 bases and 6 bases, with 15 bases remaining between them. Germline-derived CDR1 and CDR2 are LNHDA and SQIVND (reference sequence).

The gene calls are TRBV7-9 and TRBJ1-2, with 8 nucleotides matching TRBD1. CDR3 length equals 14 residues. With V trimmed by 6 bases and J by 5 bases, 8 bases remained unmatched. CDR1 and CDR2 from the germline V gene are SEHNR and FQNEAQ (reference sequence). As DNA, the CDR3 is TGTGCCAGCAGAGAGGACAGGGTAGGGTATGGCTACACCTTC. Translation gives CASREDRVGYGYTF.

The chain joins TRBV19 to TRBJ1-2; D is perhaps TRBD1 (5 bases). Between the trimmed V and J ends, which lost 7 bases and 0 bases, there was a span of 15 bases. The CDR3 extends over 15 amino acids. CDR1 and CDR2 from the germline V gene are LNHDA and SQIVND (reference sequence). The CDR3 DNA follows: TGTGCCAGTATGCGGGGGGAGGCGTCTAACTATGGCTACACCTTC. The encoded protein is CASMRGEASNYGYTF.

The J gene is TRBJ2-7, the V gene TRBV6-5; 7 bases line up with TRBD1. Germline CDR1 is MNHEY and CDR2 is SVGAGI. With 6 bases clipped from V and 5 bases from J, the junction kept 7 bases outside the gene matches. The CDR3 has 13 residues. The CDR3 nucleotides are TGTGCCAGCAGGGCCAGGGGGATAGACGAGCAGTACTTC. It encodes CASRARGIDEQYF.